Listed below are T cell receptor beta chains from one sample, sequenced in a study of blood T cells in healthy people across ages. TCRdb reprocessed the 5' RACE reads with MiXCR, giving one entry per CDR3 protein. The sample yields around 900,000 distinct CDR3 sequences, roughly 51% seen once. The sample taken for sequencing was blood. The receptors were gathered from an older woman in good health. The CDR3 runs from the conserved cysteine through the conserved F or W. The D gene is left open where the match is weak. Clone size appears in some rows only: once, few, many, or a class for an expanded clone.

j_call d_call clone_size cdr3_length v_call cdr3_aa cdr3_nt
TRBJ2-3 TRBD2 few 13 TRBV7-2 CASSLMVAGVKYF TGTGCCAGCAGCTTAATGGTAGCGGGAGTCAAGTATTTT
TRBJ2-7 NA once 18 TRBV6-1 CVSSEAPPGTFSYNEQYF TGTGTCAGCAGTGAAGCGCCCCCCGGGACTTTCTCCTACAATGAGCAGTACTTC
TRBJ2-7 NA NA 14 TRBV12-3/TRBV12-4 CASSLRRRAHEQYF TGTGCCAGCTCTTTACGGCGTCGGGCTCACGAGCAGTACTTC
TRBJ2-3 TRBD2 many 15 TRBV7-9 CASSKLAGALDTQYF TGTGCCAGCAGTAAATTAGCGGGAGCCCTAGATACGCAGTATTTT
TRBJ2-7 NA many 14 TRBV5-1 CASSLDRDAYEQYF TGCGCCAGCAGCTTGGATAGGGATGCCTACGAGCAGTACTTC
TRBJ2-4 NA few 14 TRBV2 CASSGTLAKNIQYF TGTGCCAGCTCTGGGACTCTAGCCAAAAACATTCAGTACTTC
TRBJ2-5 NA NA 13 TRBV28 CASSPHPEETQYF TGTGCCAGCAGCCCTCATCCTGAAGAGACCCAGTACTTC
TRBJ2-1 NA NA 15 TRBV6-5 CASSYSGEPYNEQFF TGTGCCAGCAGTTACTCGGGGGAACCATACAATGAGCAGTTCTTC
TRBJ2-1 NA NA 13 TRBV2 CASNWGQHNEQFF TGTGCCAGCAACTGGGGACAACACAATGAGCAGTTCTTC
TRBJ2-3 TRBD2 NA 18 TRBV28 CASSLLRASGTGTDTQYF TGTGCCAGCAGTTTATTAAGGGCTAGCGGGACTGGCACAGATACGCAGTATTTT
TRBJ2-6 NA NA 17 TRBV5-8 CASSLDKGPSGANVLTF TGTGCCAGCAGCCTGGATAAGGGGCCCTCTGGGGCCAACGTCCTGACTTTC
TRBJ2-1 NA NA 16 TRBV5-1 CASSTDGHRPTNEQFF TGCGCCAGCAGCACCGACGGACACCGACCTACCAATGAGCAGTTCTTC
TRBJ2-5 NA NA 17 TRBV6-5 CASSSISAGVGGETQYF TGTGCCAGCAGTTCCATCTCTGCGGGGGTGGGGGGCGAGACCCAGTACTTC
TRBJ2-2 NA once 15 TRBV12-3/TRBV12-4 CASSLSGRYTGELFF TGTGCCAGCAGTTTAAGTGGGAGGTACACCGGGGAGCTGTTTTTT
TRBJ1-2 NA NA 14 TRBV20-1 CSAVSGGSGYGYTF TGCAGTGCTGTCAGTGGGGGGAGCGGCTATGGCTACACCTTC
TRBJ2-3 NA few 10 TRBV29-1 CSGGRDTQYF TGCAGCGGCGGCAGGGATACGCAGTATTTT
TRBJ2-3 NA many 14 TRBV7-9 CASSIAGHTDTQYF TGTGCCAGCAGCATTGCGGGGCATACAGATACGCAGTATTTT
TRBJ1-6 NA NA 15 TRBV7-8 CASSFGTVGNSPLHF TGTGCCAGCAGCTTCGGGACTGTAGGGAATTCACCCCTCCACTTT
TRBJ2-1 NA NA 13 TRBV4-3 CASSQLRVNEQFF TGCGCCAGCAGCCAATTAAGGGTCAATGAGCAGTTCTTC
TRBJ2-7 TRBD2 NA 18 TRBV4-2 CASSQEGLAGGPVYEQYF TGTGCCAGCAGCCAAGAGGGACTAGCGGGAGGGCCAGTGTACGAGCAGTACTTC
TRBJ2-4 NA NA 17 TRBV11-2 CASSLIGGTLAKNIQYF TGTGCCAGCAGCTTAATAGGCGGGACTCTAGCCAAAAACATTCAGTACTTC
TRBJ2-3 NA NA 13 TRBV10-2 CASRGSRTDTQYF TGCGCCAGCAGGGGCTCCCGCACAGATACGCAGTATTTT
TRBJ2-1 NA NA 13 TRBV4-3 CASSQDSGAEQFF TGCGCCAGCAGCCAAGATTCCGGGGCTGAGCAGTTCTTC
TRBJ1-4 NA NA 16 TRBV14 CASSQLKGTTNEKLFF TGTGCCAGCAGCCAACTAAAGGGCACAACTAATGAAAAACTGTTTTTT
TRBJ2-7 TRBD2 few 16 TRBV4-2 CASSQDPSGTTYEQYF TGTGCCAGCAGCCAAGACCCTAGCGGGACCACCTACGAGCAGTACTTC
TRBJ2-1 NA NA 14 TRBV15 CATGGGGSYNEQFF TGTGCCACCGGCGGTGGGGGATCCTACAATGAGCAGTTCTTC
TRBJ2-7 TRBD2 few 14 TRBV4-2 CASSQALAGDEQYF TGTGCCAGCAGCCAGGCACTAGCGGGAGACGAGCAGTACTTC
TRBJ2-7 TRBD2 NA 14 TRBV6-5 CASNPRTSGYEQYF TGTGCCAGCAACCCACGGACTAGCGGCTACGAGCAGTACTTC
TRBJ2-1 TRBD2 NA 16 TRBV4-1 CASSQDPSGRAGEQFF TGCGCCAGCAGCCAAGATCCGAGCGGGAGGGCCGGTGAGCAGTTCTTC
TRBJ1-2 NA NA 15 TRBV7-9 CASSFKAGSNYGYTF TGTGCCAGCAGCTTTAAGGCGGGATCTAACTATGGCTACACCTTC
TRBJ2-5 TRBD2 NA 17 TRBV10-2 CASSESMGLAVQETQYF TGCGCCAGCAGTGAGTCGATGGGACTAGCGGTACAAGAGACCCAGTACTTC
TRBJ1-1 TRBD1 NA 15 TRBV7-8 CASSLETGWDTEAFF TGTGCCAGCAGCTTAGAGACAGGGTGGGACACTGAAGCTTTCTTT
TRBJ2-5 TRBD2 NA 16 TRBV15 CATGTGTSGNQETQYF TGTGCCACCGGGACCGGGACTAGCGGGAACCAAGAGACCCAGTACTTC
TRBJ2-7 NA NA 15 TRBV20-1 CSARGKAGQSYEQYF TGCAGTGCTAGAGGGAAGGCGGGACAGTCCTACGAGCAGTACTTC
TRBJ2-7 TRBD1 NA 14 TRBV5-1 CASSLEYRGYEQYF TGCGCCAGCAGCTTGGAGTACAGGGGCTACGAGCAGTACTTC
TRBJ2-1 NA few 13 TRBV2 CATFSGSYNEQFF TGTGCCACCTTCTCAGGCTCCTACAATGAGCAGTTCTTC
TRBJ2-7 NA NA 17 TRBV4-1 CASSPLVVSRSSYEQYF TGCGCCAGCAGCCCCCTTGTTGTCAGCAGGAGCTCCTACGAGCAGTACTTC
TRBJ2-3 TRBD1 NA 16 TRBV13 CASSLGTGDGSDTQYF TGTGCCAGCAGCTTAGGGACAGGGGACGGATCAGATACGCAGTATTTT
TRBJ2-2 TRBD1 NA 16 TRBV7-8 CASSLTAGGYTGELFF TGTGCCAGCAGCTTAACCGCAGGGGGCTACACCGGGGAGCTGTTTTTT
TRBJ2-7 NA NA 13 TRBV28 CAGSSWVLREQYF TGTGCCGGCAGCTCCTGGGTTTTGCGAGAGCAGTACTTC
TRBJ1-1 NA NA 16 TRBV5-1 CASSLSTRRMNTEAFF TGCGCCAGCAGCTTGTCGACGCGGCGGATGAACACTGAAGCTTTCTTT
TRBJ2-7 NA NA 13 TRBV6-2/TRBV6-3 CASSYWGNYEQYF TGTGCCAGCAGCTACTGGGGAAACTACGAGCAGTACTTC
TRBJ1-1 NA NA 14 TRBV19 CASSSSSRNTEAFF TGTGCCAGTAGCAGCAGTAGCCGGAACACTGAAGCTTTCTTT
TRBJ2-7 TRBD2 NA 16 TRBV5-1 CASSPTRTSAVYEQYF TGCGCCAGCAGCCCCACCAGGACTAGCGCTGTATACGAGCAGTACTTC
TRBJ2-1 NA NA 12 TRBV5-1 CASSLGQAEQFF TGCGCCAGCAGCTTGGGACAAGCTGAGCAGTTCTTC
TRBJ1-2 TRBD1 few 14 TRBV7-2 CASSSGGSRYGYTF TGTGCCAGCAGCTCAGGGGGCAGCCGGTATGGCTACACCTTC
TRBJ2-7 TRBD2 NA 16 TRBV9 CASSPRLAGANNEQYF TGTGCCAGCAGCCCCCGGCTAGCGGGAGCAAACAATGAGCAGTACTTC
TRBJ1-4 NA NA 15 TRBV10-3 CAISDRGATNEKLFF TGTGCCATCAGTGACCGGGGTGCAACTAATGAAAAACTGTTTTTT
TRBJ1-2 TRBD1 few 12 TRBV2 CASNQGAGGYTF TGTGCCAGCAACCAGGGGGCTGGTGGCTACACCTTC
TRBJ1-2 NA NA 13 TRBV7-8 CASSIKANYGYTF TGTGCCAGCAGCATTAAAGCTAACTATGGCTACACCTTC
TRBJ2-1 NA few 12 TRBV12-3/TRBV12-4 CASSLGWGEQFF TGTGCCAGCAGTCTGGGGTGGGGCGAGCAGTTCTTC
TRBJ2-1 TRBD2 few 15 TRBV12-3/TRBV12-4 CASRPELAGGLGQFF TGTGCCAGCAGACCCGAACTAGCGGGAGGCCTCGGGCAGTTCTTC